This TCR beta chain was profiled in a study of shared clonotypes between healthy human individuals. General study points: Among donors, sharing of clonotypes was expected to be affected by sequencing depth. The genetic and exposure-history diversity represented was limited by few donors.

Each subset's genomic DNA was shared equally among a number of immunoSEQ plates. Produced via immunoSEQ multiplex PCR; TCRdb's table is partial and in-frame only. In the table there are approximately 640,000 clones, about two thirds of which are singletons. In the case of this clone: Its antigen is not identified.

CDR3 length: 17 amino acids. The germline gives CDR1 SGHTA, CDR2 FQGTGA. J gave up 5 bases and V 3 bases, and 5 bases lay outside the gene matches. This sequence was found in a woman aged 25 to 39 in good health. The V gene is TRBV7-3, the J gene TRBJ2-2; 14 bases map to TRBD2. Sequenced input: memory CD4+ T cells sorted from blood. The subset is: CD45RA-negative fraction. CDR3 bases: TGTGCCAGCAGCTTGAGAGGACTAGCGGGAGGAACCGGGGAGCTGTTTTTT. Translation gives CASSLRGLAGGTGELFF.